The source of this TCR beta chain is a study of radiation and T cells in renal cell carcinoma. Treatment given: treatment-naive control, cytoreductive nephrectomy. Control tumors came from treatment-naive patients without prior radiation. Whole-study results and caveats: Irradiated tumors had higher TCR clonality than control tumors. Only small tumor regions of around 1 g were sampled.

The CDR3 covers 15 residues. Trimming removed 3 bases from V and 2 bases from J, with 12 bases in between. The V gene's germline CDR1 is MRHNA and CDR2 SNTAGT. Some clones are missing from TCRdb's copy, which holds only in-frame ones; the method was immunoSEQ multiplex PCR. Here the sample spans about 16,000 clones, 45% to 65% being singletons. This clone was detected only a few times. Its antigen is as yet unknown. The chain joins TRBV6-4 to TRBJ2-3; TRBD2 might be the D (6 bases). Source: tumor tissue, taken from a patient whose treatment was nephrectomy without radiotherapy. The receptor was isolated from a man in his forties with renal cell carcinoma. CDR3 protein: CASSDAGLNTDTQYF. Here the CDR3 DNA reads TGTGCCAGCAGTGATGCGGGACTGAACACAGATACGCAGTATTTT.